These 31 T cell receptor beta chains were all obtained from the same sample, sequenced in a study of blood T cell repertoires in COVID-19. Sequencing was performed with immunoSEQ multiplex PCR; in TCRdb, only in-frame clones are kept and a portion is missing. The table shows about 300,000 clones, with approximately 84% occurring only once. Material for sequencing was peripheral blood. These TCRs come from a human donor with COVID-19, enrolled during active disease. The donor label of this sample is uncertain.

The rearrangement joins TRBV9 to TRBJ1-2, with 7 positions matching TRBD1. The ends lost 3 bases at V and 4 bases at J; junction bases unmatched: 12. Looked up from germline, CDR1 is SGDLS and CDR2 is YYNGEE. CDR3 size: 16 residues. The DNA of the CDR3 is TGTGCCAGCAGCGCCTCCCCAGGGGGACTCCCCTATGGCTACACCTTC. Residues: CASSASPGGLPYGYTF.

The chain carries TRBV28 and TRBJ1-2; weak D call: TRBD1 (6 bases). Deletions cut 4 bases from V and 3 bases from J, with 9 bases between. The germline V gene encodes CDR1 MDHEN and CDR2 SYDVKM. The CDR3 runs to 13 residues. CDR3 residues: CASSSQGYYGYTF. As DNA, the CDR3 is TGTGCCAGCAGTTCACAGGGTTACTATGGCTACACCTTC.

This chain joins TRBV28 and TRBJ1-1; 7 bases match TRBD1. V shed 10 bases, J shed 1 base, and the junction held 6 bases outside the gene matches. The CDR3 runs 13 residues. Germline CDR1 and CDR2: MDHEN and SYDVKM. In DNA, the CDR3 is TGTGCCATCTCGCGGACAGGGAACACTGAAGCTTTCTTT. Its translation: CAISRTGNTEAFF. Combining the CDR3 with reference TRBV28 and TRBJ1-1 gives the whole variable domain DVKVTQSSRYLVKRTGEKVFLECVQDMDHENMFWYRQDPGLGLRLIYFSYDVKMKEKGDIPEGYSVSREKKERFSLILESASTNQTSMYLCAISRTGNTEAFFGQGTRLTVV.

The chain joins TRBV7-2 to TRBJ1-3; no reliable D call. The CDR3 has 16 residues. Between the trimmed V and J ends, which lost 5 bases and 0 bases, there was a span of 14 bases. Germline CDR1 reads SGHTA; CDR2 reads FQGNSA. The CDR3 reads CASSPEVVNSGNTIYF. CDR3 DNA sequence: TGTGCCAGCAGCCCGGAGGTGGTGAACTCTGGAAACACCATATATTTT.

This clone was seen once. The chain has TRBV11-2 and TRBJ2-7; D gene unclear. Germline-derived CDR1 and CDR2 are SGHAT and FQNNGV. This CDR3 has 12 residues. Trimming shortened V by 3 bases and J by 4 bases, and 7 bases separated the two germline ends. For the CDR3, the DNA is TGTGCCAGCAGCTTTTCGGGTTACGAGCAGTACTTC. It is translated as CASSFSGYEQYF.

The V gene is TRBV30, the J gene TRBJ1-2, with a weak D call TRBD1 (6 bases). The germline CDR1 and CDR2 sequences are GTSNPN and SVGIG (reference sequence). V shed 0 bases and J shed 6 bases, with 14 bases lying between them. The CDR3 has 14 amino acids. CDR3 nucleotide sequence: TGTGCCTGGAGTGTTGGCGGGGGCGTAAATGGCTACACCTTC. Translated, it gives CAWSVGGGVNGYTF. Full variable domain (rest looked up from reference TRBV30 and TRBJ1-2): SQTIHQWPATLVQPVGSPLSLECTVEGTSNPNLYWYRQAAGRGLQLLFYSVGIGQISSEVPQNLSASRPQDRQFILSSKKLLLSDSGFYLCAWSVGGGVNGYTFGSGTRLTVV.

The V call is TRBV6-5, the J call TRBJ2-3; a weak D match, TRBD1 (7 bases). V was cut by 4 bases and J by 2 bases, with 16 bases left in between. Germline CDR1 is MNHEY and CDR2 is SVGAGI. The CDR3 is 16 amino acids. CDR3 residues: CASSSPGGSPTDTQYF. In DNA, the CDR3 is TGTGCCAGCAGTTCCCCAGGGGGGTCCCCCACAGATACGCAGTATTTT.

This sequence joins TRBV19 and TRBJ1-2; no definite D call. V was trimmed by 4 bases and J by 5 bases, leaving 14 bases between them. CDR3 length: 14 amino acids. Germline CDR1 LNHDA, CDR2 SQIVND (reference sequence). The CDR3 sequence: CASSSPGRTYGYTF. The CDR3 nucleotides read TGTGCCAGTAGTAGCCCGGGCAGGACTTATGGCTACACCTTC.

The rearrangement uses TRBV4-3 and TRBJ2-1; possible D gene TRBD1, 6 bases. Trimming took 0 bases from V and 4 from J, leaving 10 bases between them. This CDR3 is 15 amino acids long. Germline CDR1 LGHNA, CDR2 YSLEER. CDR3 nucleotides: TGCGCCAGCAGCCAAGAGGAAAGGGGGTACAATGAGCAGTTCTTC. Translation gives CASSQEERGYNEQFF.

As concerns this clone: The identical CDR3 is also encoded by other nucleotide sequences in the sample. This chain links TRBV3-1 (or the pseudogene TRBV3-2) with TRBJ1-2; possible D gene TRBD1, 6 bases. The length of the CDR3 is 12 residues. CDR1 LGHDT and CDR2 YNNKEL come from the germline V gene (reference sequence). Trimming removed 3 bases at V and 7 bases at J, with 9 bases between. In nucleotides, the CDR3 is TGTGCCAGCAGCCAGGGGGCGGGTGGCTACACCTTC. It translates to CASSQGAGGYTF.

CDR3 bases: TGCGCCAGCAGCCAAACCAGACAGGGCACCGGGGAGCTGTTTTTT. It encodes CASSQTRQGTGELFF. This chain connects TRBV4-3 to TRBJ2-2, with 7 bases fitting TRBD1. The CDR3 loop spans 15 amino acids. Looked up from germline, CDR1 is LGHNA and CDR2 is YSLEER. V lost 2 bases and J lost 4; bases outside the gene matches: 4.

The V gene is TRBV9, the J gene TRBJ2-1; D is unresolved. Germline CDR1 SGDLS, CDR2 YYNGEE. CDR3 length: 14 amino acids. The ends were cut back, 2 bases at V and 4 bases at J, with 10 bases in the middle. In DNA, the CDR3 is TGTGCCAGCAGCGTGCTAGATCCGTACAATGAGCAGTTCTTC. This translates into CASSVLDPYNEQFF.

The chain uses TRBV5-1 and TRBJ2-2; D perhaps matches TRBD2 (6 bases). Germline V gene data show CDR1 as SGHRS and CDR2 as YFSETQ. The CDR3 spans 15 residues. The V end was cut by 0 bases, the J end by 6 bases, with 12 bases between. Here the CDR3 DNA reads TGCGCCAGCAGCTTGGAACCAAGGAGGGCCGGGGAGCTGTTTTTT. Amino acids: CASSLEPRRAGELFF.

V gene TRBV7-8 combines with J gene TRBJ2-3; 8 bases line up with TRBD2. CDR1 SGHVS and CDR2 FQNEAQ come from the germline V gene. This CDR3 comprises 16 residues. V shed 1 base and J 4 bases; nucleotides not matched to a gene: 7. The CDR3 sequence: CASSLVTGGPADTQYF. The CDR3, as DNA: TGTGCCAGCAGCTTAGTCACGGGAGGGCCGGCAGATACGCAGTATTTT.

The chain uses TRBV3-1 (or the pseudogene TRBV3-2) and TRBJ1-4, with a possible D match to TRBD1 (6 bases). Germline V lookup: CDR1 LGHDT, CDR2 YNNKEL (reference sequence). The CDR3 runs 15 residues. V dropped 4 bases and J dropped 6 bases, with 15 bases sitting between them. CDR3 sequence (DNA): TGTGCCAGCAGCCCCCAGGCGGGGGCCTATGAAAAACTGTTTTTT. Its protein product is CASSPQAGAYEKLFF.

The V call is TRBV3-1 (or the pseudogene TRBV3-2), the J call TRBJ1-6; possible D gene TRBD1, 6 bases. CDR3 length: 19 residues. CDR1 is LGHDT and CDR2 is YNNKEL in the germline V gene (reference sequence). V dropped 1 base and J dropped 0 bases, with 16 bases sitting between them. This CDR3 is CASSQVGKRGASYNSPLHF. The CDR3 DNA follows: TGTGCCAGCAGCCAAGTCGGAAAACGGGGGGCCTCCTATAATTCACCCCTCCACTTT.

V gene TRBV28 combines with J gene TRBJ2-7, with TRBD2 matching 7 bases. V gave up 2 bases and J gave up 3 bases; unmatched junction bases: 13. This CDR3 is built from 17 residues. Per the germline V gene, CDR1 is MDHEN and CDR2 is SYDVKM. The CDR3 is CASSLGGGGTSYYEQYF. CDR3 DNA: TGTGCCAGCAGTTTAGGGGGGGGAGGGACTTCATACTACGAGCAGTACTTC.

For the CDR3, the DNA is TGTGCCAGCAGCTTAGCGCTGGGGGCAGGGGCCTACGAGCAGTACTTC. This encodes CASSLALGAGAYEQYF. The chain links TRBV7-6 to TRBJ2-7; D may be TRBD1 (6 bases). V was trimmed by 0 bases and J by 2 bases, leaving 14 bases between them. The CDR3 totals 16 residues. Germline V lookup: CDR1 SGHVS, CDR2 FNYEAQ.

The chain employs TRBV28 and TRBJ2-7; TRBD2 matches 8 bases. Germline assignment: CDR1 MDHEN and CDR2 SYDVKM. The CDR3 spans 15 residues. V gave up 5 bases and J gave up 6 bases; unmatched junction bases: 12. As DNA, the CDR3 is TGTGCCAGCAGTCCTCCCTCGGGAGGGTGGGTCGAGCAGTACTTC. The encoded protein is CASSPPSGGWVEQYF.

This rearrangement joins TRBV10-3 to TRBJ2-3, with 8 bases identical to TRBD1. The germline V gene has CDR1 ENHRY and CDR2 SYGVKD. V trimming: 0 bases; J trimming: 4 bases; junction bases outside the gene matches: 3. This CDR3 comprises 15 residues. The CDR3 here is CAISESPTGADTQYF. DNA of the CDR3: TGTGCCATCAGTGAGTCGCCGACAGGGGCAGATACGCAGTATTTT.

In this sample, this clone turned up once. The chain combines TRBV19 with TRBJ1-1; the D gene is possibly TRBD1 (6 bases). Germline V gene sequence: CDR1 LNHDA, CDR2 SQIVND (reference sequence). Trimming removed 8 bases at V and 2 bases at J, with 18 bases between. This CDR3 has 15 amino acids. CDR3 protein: CASQVGGRGNTEAFF. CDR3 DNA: TGTGCCAGTCAAGTTGGGGGCAGAGGAAACACTGAAGCTTTCTTT.

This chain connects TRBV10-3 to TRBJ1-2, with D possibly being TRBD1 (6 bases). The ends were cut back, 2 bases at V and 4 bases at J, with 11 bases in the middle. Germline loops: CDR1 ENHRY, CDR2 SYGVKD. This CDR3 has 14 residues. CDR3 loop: CAISEEGGGYGYTF. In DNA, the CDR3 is TGTGCCATCAGTGAGGAGGGAGGGGGCTATGGCTACACCTTC.

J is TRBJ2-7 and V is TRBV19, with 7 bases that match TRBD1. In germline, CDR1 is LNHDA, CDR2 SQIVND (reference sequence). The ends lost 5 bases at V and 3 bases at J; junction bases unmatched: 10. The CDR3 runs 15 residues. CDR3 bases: TGTGCCAGTAGTCCTCAGGACAGGCCCTTCTACGAGCAGTACTTC. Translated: CASSPQDRPFYEQYF.

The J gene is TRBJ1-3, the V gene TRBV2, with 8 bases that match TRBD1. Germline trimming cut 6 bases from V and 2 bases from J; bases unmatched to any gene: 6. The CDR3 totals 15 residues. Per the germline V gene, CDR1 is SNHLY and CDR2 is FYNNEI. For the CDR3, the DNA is TGTGCCAGCAGCCCTGACAGGGGAGCTGGAAACACCATATATTTT. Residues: CASSPDRGAGNTIYF.

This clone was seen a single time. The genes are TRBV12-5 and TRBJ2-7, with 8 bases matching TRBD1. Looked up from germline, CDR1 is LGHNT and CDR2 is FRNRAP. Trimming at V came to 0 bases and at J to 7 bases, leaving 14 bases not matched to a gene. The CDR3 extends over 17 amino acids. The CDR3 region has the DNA TGTGCTAGTGGTTTGGTAGGTTTTAGTCAGGGGGCCGGGGAGCAGTACTTC. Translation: CASGLVGFSQGAGEQYF. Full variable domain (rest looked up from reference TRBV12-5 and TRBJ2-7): DARVTQTPRHKVTEMGQEVTMRCQPILGHNTVFWYRQTMMQGLELLAYFRNRAPLDDSGMPKDRFSAEMPDATLATLKIQPSEPRDSAVYFCASGLVGFSQGAGEQYFGPGTRLTVT.

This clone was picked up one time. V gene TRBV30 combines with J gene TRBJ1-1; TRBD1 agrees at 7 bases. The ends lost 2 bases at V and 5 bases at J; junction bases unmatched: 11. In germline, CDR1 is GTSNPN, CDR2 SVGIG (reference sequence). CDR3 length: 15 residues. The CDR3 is CAWSLPTGARTEAFF. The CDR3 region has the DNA TGTGCCTGGAGTCTCCCCACAGGGGCGAGGACTGAAGCTTTCTTT.

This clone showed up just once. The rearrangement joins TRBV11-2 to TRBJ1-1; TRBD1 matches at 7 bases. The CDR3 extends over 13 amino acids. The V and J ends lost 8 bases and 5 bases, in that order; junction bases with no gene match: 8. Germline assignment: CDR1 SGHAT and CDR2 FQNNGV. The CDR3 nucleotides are TGTGCCAGCCGAGAAGGGGGCCGGACTGAAGCTTTCTTT. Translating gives CASREGGRTEAFF.

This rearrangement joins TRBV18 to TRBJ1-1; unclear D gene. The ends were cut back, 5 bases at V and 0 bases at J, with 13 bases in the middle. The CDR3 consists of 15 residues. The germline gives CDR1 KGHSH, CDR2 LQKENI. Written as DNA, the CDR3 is TGTGCCAGCTCAACCGAGGGCGGAATGAACACTGAAGCTTTCTTT. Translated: CASSTEGGMNTEAFF.

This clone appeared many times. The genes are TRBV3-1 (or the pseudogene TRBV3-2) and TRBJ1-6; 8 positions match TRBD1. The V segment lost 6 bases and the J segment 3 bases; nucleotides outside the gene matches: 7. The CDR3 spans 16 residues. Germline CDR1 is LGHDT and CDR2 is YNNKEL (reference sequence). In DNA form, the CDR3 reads TGTGCCAGCAGAGCAGGACAGGGCCTCTATAATTCACCCCTCCACTTT. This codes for CASRAGQGLYNSPLHF.

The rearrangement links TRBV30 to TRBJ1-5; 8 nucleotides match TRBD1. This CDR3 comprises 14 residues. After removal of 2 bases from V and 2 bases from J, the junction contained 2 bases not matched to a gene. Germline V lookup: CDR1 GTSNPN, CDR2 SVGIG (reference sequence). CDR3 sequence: CAWSMTGGNQPQHF. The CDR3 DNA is TGTGCCTGGAGTATGACAGGGGGCAATCAGCCCCAGCATTTT.

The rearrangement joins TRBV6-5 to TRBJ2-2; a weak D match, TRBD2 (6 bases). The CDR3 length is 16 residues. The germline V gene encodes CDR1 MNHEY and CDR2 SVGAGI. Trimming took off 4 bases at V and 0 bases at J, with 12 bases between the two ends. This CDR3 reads CASSWGDLPNTGELFF. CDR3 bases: TGTGCCAGCAGTTGGGGGGACTTACCGAACACCGGGGAGCTGTTTTTT.